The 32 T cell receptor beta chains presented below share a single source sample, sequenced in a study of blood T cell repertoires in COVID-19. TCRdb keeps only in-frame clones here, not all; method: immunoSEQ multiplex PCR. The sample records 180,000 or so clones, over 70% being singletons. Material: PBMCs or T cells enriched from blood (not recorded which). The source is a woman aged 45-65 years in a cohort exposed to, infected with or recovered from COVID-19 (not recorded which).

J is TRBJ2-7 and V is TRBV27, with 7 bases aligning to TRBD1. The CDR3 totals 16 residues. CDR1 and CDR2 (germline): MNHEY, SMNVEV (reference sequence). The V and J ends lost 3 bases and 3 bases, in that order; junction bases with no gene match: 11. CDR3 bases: TGTGCCAGCAGTTTGATGGCACCGACAGGGATCTACGAGCAGTACTTC. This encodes CASSLMAPTGIYEQYF.

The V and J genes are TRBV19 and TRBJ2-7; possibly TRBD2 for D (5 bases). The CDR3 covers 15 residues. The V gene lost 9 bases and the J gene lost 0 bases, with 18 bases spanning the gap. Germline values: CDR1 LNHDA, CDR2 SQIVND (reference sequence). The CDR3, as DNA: TGTGCCAGCGCGGATCCACGGAGGAGCTCCTACGAGCAGTACTTC. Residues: CASADPRRSSYEQYF.

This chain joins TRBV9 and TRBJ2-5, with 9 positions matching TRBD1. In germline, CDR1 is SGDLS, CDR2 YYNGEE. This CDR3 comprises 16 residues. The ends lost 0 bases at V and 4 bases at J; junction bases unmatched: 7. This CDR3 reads CASSVVTGGSGETQYF. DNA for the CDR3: TGTGCCAGCAGCGTAGTGACAGGGGGGTCTGGAGAGACCCAGTACTTC.

The CDR3 DNA sequence: TGTGCCAGCAGTTTAGCCAGTTTATCCAATGAGCAGTTCTTC. Its translation is CASSLASLSNEQFF. V and J are TRBV27 and TRBJ2-1; no firm D call. Germline CDR1 and CDR2: MNHEY and SMNVEV (reference sequence). CDR3 length: 14 amino acids. The V gene lost 2 bases and the J gene lost 6 bases, with 11 bases spanning the gap.

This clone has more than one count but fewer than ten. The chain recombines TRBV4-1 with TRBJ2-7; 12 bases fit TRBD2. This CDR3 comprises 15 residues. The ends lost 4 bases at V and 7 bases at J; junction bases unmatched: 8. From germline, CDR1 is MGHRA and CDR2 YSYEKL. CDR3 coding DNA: TGCGCCAGCAGCCCTCGGACTAGCGGGAAAATAGAGCAGTACTTC. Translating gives CASSPRTSGKIEQYF.

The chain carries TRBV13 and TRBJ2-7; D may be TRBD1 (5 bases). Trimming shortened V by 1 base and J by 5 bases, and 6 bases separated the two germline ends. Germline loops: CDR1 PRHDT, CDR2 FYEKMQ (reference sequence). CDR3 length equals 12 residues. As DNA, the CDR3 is TGTGCCAGCAGCTTAGCAGGGAACGAGCAGTACTTC. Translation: CASSLAGNEQYF.

The CDR3 protein is CASSQTRTGLNYGYTF. The CDR3 region has the DNA TGCGCCAGCAGCCAAACCCGGACAGGACTTAACTATGGCTACACCTTC. The chain employs TRBV4-1 and TRBJ1-2; 7 bases are a match to TRBD1. Germline V gene lookup returns CDR1 MGHRA and CDR2 YSYEKL. The CDR3 sequence is 16 residues long. The ends lost 2 bases at V and 1 base at J; junction bases unmatched: 7.

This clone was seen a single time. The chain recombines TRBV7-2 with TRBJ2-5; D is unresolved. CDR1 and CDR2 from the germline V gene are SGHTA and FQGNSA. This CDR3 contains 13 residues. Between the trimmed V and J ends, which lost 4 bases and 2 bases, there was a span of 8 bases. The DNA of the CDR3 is TGTGCCAGCAGCTCGTACAGTCAAGAGACCCAGTACTTC. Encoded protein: CASSSYSQETQYF. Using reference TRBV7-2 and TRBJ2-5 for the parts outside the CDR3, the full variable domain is GAGVSQSPSNKVTEKGKDVELRCDPISGHTALYWYRQSLGQGLEFLIYFQGNSAPDKSGLPSDRFSAERTGGSVSTLTIQRTQQEDSAVYLCASSSYSQETQYFGPGTRLLVL.

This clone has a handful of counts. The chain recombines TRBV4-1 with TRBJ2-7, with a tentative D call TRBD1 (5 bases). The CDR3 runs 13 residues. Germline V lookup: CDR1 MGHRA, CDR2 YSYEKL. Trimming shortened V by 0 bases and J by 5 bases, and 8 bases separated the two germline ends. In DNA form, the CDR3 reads TGCGCCAGCAGCCAAGATCTCAGGGACGAGCAGTACTTC. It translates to CASSQDLRDEQYF.

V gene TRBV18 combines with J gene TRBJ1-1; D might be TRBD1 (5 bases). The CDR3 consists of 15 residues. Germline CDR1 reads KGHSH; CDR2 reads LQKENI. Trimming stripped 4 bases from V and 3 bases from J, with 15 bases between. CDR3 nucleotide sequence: TGTGCCAGCTCACTCATGGGGGGTCGGGACACTGAAGCTTTCTTT. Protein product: CASSLMGGRDTEAFF.

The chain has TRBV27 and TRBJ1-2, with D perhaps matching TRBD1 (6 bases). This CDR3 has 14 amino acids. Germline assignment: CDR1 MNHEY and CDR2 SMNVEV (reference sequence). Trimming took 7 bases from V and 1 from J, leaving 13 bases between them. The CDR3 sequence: CASKRTDLNYGYTF. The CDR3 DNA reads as TGTGCCAGCAAAAGGACAGATCTTAACTATGGCTACACCTTC.

The CDR3 sequence is CASSSRTDTQYF. CDR3 nucleotides: TGTGCCAGCAGCTCCAGGACAGATACGCAGTATTTT. The chain carries TRBV11-3 and TRBJ2-3; D remains unclear. Germline CDR1 SGHNT, CDR2 YENEEA. CDR3 size: 12 residues. Trimming removed 4 bases from V and 3 bases from J, with 5 bases in between.

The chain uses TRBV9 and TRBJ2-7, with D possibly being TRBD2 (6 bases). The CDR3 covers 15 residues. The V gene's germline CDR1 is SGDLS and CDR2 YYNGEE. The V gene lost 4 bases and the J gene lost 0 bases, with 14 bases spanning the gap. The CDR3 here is CASSPEDGSSYEQYF. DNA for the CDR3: TGTGCCAGCAGCCCCGAGGACGGGAGCTCCTACGAGCAGTACTTC.

The CDR3 DNA reads TGTGCCAGCAGCAGGGACGGGACAGGCGGAGAGACCCAGTACTTC. It translates to CASSRDGTGGETQYF. This chain uses TRBV5-4 with TRBJ2-5; TRBD1 matches at 8 bases. The J segment lost 4 bases and the V segment lost 4 bases, leaving 9 bases of the junction unmatched. Germline V gene sequence: CDR1 SGHNT, CDR2 YYREEE (reference sequence). This CDR3 contains 15 residues.

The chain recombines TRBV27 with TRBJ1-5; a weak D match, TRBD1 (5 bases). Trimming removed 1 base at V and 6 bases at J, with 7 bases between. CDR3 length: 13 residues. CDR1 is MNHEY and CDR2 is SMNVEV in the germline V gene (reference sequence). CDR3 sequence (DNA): TGTGCCAGCAGTTTATATCAGGGTCAGCCCCAGCATTTT. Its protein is CASSLYQGQPQHF.

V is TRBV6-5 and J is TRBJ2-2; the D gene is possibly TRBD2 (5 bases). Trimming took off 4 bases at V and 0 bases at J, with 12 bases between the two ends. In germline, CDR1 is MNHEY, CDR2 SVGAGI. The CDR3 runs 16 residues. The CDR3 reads CASSLPRTANTGELFF. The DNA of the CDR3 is TGTGCCAGCAGTTTACCCCGGACTGCGAACACCGGGGAGCTGTTTTTT.

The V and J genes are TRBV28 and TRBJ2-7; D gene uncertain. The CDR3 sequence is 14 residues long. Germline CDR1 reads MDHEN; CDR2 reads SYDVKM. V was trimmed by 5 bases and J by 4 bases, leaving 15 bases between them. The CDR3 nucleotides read TGTGCCAGCAGTCTACTCGTCGGGTGGTACGAGCAGTACTTC. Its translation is CASSLLVGWYEQYF.

The CDR3 bases are TGTGCCAGCAGCTCACACCCAGGCTACGAGCAGTACTTC. It specifies CASSSHPGYEQYF. This chain links TRBV7-3 with TRBJ2-7; D remains ambiguous. Looked up from germline, CDR1 is SGHTA and CDR2 is FQGTGA. The CDR3 totals 13 residues. Trimming shortened V by 4 bases and J by 3 bases, and 10 bases separated the two germline ends.

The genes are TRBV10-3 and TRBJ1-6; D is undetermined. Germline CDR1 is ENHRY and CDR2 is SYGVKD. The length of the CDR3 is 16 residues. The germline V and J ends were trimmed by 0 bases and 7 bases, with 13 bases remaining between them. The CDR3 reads CAISESGLTYNSPLHF. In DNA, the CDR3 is TGTGCCATCAGTGAGTCTGGATTGACTTACAATTCACCCCTCCACTTT.

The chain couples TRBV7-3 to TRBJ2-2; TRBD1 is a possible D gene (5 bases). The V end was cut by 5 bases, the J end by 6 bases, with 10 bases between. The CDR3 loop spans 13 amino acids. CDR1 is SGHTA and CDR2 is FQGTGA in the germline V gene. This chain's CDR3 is CASSPLGAGELFF. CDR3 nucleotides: TGTGCCAGCAGCCCCCTAGGGGCCGGGGAGCTGTTTTTT.

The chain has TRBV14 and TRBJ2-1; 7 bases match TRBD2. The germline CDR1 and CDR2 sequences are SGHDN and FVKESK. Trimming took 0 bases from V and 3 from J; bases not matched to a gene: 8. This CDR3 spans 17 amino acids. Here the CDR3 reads CASSQDPRGSDYNEQFF. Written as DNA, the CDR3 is TGTGCCAGCAGCCAAGACCCCCGCGGGAGCGACTACAATGAGCAGTTCTTC.

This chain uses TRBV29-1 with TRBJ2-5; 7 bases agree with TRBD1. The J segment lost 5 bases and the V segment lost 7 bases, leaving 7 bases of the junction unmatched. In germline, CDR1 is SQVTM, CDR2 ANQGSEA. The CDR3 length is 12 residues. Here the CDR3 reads CSAYRGGETQYF. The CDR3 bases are TGCAGCGCCTACAGGGGTGGGGAGACCCAGTACTTC.

CDR3 region: CASSLQGPLAGGTRYEQYF. CDR3 sequence (DNA): TGTGCCAGCTCACTCCAGGGCCCGCTAGCGGGGGGGACTCGCTACGAGCAGTACTTC. V gene TRBV18 combines with J gene TRBJ2-7; 12 nucleotides match TRBD2. Germline V lookup: CDR1 KGHSH, CDR2 LQKENI. The CDR3 contains 19 residues. V was pared by 4 bases and J by 3 bases, with 16 bases of the junction left unmatched.

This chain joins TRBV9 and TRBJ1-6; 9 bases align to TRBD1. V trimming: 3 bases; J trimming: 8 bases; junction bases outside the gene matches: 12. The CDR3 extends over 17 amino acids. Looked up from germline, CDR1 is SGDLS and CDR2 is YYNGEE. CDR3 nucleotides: TGTGCCAGCAGCGCTTCAACAGGGGGCGCCGTATATTCACCCCTCCACTTT. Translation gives CASSASTGGAVYSPLHF.

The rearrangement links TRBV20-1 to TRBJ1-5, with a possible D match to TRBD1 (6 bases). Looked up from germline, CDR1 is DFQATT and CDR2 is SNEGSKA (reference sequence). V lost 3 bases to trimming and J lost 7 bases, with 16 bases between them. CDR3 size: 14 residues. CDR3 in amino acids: CSASAGGAGQPQHF. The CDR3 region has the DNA TGCAGTGCTAGTGCTGGGGGGGCAGGGCAGCCCCAGCATTTT.

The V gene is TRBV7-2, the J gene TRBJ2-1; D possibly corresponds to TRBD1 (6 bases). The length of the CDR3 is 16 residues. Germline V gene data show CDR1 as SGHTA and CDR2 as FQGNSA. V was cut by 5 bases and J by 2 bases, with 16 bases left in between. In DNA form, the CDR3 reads TGTGCCAGCAGCGAACAGGGTGATTCCACCTACAATGAGCAGTTCTTC. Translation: CASSEQGDSTYNEQFF.

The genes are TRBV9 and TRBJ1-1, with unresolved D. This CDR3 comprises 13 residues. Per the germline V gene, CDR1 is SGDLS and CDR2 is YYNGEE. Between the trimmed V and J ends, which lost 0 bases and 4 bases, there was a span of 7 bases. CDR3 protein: CASSVAAGTEAFF. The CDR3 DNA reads TGTGCCAGCAGCGTAGCGGCGGGCACTGAAGCTTTCTTT.

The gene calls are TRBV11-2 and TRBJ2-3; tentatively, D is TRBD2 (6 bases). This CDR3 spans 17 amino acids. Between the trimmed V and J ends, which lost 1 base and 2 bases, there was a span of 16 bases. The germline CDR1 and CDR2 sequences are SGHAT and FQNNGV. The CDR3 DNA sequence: TGTGCCAGCAGCTTAGTGGCGGGGACTGGGGTCACAGATACGCAGTATTTT. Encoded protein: CASSLVAGTGVTDTQYF.

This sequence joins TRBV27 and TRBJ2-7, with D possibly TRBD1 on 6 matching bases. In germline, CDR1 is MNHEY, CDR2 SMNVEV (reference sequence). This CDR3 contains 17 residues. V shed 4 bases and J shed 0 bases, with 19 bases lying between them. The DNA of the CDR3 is TGTGCCAGCAGTTCCCGGGGTGGACAGATACACTCCTACGAGCAGTACTTC. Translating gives CASSSRGGQIHSYEQYF.

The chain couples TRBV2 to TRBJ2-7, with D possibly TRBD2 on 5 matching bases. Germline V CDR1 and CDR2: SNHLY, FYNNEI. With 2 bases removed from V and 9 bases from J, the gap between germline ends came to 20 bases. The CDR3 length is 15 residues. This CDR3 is CASSESSPGWPGQYF. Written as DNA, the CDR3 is TGTGCCAGCAGTGAATCGAGCCCGGGGTGGCCCGGGCAGTACTTC.

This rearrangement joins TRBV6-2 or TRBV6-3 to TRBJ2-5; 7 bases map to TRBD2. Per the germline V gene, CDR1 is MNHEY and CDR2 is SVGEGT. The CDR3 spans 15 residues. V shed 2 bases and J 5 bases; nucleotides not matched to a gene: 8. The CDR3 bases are TGTGCCAGCAGTTACGGCGCGGGGGAATGGGAGACCCAGTACTTC. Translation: CASSYGAGEWETQYF.

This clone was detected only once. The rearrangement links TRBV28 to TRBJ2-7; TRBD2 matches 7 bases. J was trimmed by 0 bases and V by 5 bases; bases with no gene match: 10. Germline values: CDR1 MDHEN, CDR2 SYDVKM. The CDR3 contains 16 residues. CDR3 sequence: CASSQTGTTSSYEQYF. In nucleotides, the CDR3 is TGTGCCAGCAGTCAGACCGGGACTACAAGCTCCTACGAGCAGTACTTC. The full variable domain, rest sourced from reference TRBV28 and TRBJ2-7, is DVKVTQSSRYLVKRTGEKVFLECVQDMDHENMFWYRQDPGLGLRLIYFSYDVKMKEKGDIPEGYSVSREKKERFSLILESASTNQTSMYLCASSQTGTTSSYEQYFGPGTRLTVT.